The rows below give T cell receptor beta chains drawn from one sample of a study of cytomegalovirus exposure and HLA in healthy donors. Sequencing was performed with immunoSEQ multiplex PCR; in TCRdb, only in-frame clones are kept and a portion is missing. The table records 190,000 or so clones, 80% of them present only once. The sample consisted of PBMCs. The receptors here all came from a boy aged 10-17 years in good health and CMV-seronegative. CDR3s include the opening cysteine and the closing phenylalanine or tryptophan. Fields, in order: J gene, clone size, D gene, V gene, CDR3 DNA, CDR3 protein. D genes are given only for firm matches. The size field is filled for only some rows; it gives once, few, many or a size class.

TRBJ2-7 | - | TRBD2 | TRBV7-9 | TGTGCCAGCAGCTTAGTCCCCGGGAGGTCCTACGAGCAGTACTTC | CASSLVPGRSYEQYF
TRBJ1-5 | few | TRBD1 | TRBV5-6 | TGTGCCAGCAGCGTGGGGACAGGGTTATCGAATCAGCCCCAGCATTTT | CASSVGTGLSNQPQHF
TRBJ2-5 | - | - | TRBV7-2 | TGTGCCAGCAGCTTGCGAAGGAGAGTGTCGGGCCAAGAGACCCAGTACTTC | CASSLRRRVSGQETQYF
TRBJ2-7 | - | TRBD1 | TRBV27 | TGTGCCACCGGTCGACAGGGCTCCGAGCAGTACTTC | CATGRQGSEQYF
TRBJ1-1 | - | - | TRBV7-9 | TGTGCCAGCAGCACGACCCCGGGGACTGAAGCTTTCTTT | CASSTTPGTEAFF
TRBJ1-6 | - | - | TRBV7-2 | TGTGCCAGCTCCTACTATAATTCACCCCTCCACTTT | CASSYYNSPLHF
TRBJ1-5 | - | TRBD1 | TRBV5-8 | TGTGCCAGCAGCTTGTTCTGGGCAGGGGGGTTCAATCAGCCCCAGCATTTT | CASSLFWAGGFNQPQHF
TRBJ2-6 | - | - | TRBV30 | TGTGCCTGGAGTGCGGGGGCTGGGGCCAACGTCCTGACTTTC | CAWSAGAGANVLTF
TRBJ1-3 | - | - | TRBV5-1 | TGCGCCAGCAGCTTGGATTTGGGCGCTTCGGCCATATATTTT | CASSLDLGASAIYF
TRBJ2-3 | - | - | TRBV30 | TGTGCCTGTTCAGCGGGCTCGTGGACAGATACGCAGTATTTT | CACSAGSWTDTQYF
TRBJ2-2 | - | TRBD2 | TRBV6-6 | TGTGCCAGCGACAAGACTAGCGGACAAACCGGGGAGCTGTTTTTT | CASDKTSGQTGELFF
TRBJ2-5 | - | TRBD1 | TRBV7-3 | TGTGCCAGCAGCTCGGGGACAGGGGAGACCCAGTACTTC | CASSSGTGETQYF
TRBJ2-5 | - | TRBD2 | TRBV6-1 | TGTGCCAGCAGGCGATCCAGCGGGGGCCAAGAGACCCAGTACTTC | CASRRSSGGQETQYF
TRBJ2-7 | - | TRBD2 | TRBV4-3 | TGCGCCAGCAGCCGAATAGCGGGAGCTTCGGGCGAGCAGTACTTC | CASSRIAGASGEQYF
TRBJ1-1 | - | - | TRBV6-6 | TGTGCCAGCAGTATCCGAGAATACACTGAAGCTTTCTTT | CASSIREYTEAFF
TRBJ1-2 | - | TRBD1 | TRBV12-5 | TGTGCTAGTGGTCCGCCGGGACAGGGTGTTTGGGGTCGTGGCTACACCTTC | CASGPPGQGVWGRGYTF
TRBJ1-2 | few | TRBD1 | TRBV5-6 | TGTGCCAGCAGCTTGGTCTGGCAGGGGGATGGCTACACCTTC | CASSLVWQGDGYTF
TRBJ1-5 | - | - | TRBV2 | TGTGCCAGCAGTGAAGGGCCCCGCAATCAGCCCCAGCATTTT | CASSEGPRNQPQHF
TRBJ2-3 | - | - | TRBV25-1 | TGTGCCAGCAGTGACAATCTACGGGGGAGAGGAGATACGCAGTATTTT | CASSDNLRGRGDTQYF
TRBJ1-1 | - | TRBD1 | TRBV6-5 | TGTGCCAGCAGGAATACGGACAGGATGAACACTGAAGCTTTCTTT | CASRNTDRMNTEAFF
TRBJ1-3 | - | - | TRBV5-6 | TGTGCCAGCAGCTTCGACAGAAGCTCTGGAAACACCATATATTTT | CASSFDRSSGNTIYF
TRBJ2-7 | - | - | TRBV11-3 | TGTGCCAGCAGCTTAGACTCTAGCGTGGAGCAGTACTTC | CASSLDSSVEQYF
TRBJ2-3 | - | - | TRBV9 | TGTGCCAGCAGCGCCCAGGGTGGTGGGGCAGATACGCAGTATTTT | CASSAQGGGADTQYF
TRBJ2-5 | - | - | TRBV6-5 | TGTGCCAGCAGTTACGGCAGGGGTGAGGAGACCCAGTACTTC | CASSYGRGEETQYF
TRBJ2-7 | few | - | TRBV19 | TGTGCCAGTACCGAAACGGGGTATTCCTACGAGCAGTACTTC | CASTETGYSYEQYF
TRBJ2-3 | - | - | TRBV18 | TGTGCCAGCTCACCAGGGCCAGATACGCAGTATTTT | CASSPGPDTQYF
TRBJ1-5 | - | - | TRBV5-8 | TGTGCCAGCAGCTTGTATGGCAGGAGCAATCAGCCCCAGCATTTT | CASSLYGRSNQPQHF
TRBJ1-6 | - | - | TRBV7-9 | TGTTCCAGCAGCTTAGGCGGGCAATATAATTCACCCCTCCACTTT | CSSSLGGQYNSPLHF
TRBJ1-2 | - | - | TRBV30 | TGTGCCTGGAGCAGGGGTAAGGGAGATGATGGCTACACCTTC | CAWSRGKGDDGYTF
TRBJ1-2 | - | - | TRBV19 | TGTGCCAGTAGTATTCACCAGATCTATGGCTACACCTTC | CASSIHQIYGYTF
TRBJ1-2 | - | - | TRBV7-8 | TGTGCCAGCAGCTACACAGCCCGAACAGCCTCCTCCCATGGCTACACCTTC | CASSYTARTASSHGYTF
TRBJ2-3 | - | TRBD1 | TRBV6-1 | TGTGCCAGCAGTGAACAAACGGGACAGGAGGCAGATACGCAGTATTTT | CASSEQTGQEADTQYF
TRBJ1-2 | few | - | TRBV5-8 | TGTGCCAGCAGCTTGCTTAGATTACAGTACGGCTACACCTTC | CASSLLRLQYGYTF
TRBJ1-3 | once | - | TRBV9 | TGTGCCAGCAGCGTAGGGGGCGCTTCTGGAAACACCATATATTTT | CASSVGGASGNTIYF
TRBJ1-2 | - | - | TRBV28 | TGTGCCAGCAGCGTTACACAGGGTCCCCAGGGAGGCTACACCTTC | CASSVTQGPQGGYTF
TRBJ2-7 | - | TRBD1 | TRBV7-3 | TGTGCCAGCAGCCTCGACCCCGACAGGGGAGGCGAACAGTACTTC | CASSLDPDRGGEQYF
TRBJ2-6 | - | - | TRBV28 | TGTGCCAGCACCCGGGTCTCACGCTCTGGGGCCAACGTCCTGACTTTC | CASTRVSRSGANVLTF
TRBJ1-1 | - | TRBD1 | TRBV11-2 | TGTGCCAGCAGCTCGGGGGGGGGACAGGGAGGAACTGAAGCTTTCTTT | CASSSGGGQGGTEAFF
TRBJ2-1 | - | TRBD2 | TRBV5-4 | TGTGCCAGCAGCTTGAGTAGCGGGGCGTACAATGAGCAGTTCTTC | CASSLSSGAYNEQFF
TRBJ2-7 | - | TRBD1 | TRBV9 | TGTGCCAGCAGCGAACGACCCGGGACAGGAAACTCCTACGAGCAGTACTTC | CASSERPGTGNSYEQYF
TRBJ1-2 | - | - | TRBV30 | TGTGCCTGGAGTAGGAGAAGGAGGGGAGCTAACTATGGCTACACCTTC | CAWSRRRRGANYGYTF
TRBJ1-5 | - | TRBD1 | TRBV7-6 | TGTGCCAGCAGCCTAAAGGACAGGGTGTCTCAGCCCCAGCATTTT | CASSLKDRVSQPQHF
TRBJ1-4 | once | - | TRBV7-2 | TGTGCCAGCAGCTTCAGGGTTGTGGATGAAAAACTGTTTTTT | CASSFRVVDEKLFF
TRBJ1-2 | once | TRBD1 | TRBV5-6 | TGTGCCAGCAGCCCGACAGGGGAGGATGGCTACACCTTC | CASSPTGEDGYTF
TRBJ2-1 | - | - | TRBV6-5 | TGTGCCACCAGGGGGACTAGGATGGTTGAGCAGTTCTTC | CATRGTRMVEQFF
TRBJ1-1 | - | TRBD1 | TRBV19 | TGTGCCAGTACCACCAGGGGGATGAGCACTGAAGCTTTCTTT | CASTTRGMSTEAFF
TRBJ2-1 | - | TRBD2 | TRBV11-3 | TGTGCCAGCAGCGACATCGGGACTAGCGTCTACAATGGGCAGTTCTTC | CASSDIGTSVYNGQFF
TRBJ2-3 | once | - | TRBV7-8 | TGTGCCAGCAGCTCGTACAAACTCACAGGAGACTCTAGCACAGATACGCAGTATTTT | CASSSYKLTGDSSTDTQYF
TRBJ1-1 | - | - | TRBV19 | TGTGCCAGTAGTATTTATAAGGGCAGGGTATTTCCTGAAGCTTTCTTT | CASSIYKGRVFPEAFF
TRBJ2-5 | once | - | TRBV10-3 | TGTGCCATCAGTGAGGGGACTTGGCAGTACTTC | CAISEGTWQYF
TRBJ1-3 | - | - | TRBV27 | TGTGCCAGCAGCCCCAGACAGTTCTCTGGAAACACCATATATTTT | CASSPRQFSGNTIYF
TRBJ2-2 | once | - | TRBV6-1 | TGTGCCAGCACCCTGAGGATCGCGAACACCGGGGAGCTGTTTTTT | CASTLRIANTGELFF
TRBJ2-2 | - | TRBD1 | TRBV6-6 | TGTGCCAGCAGCAAGGCTCGGACAGGGACCGGGGAGCTGTTTTTT | CASSKARTGTGELFF
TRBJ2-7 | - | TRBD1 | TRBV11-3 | TGTGCCAGCAGCCCCCGGACAGGGCCGGACTCCGAGCAGTACTTC | CASSPRTGPDSEQYF
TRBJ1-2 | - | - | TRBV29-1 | TGCAGCGTTGTCGAGGAGTTGTTCGACTATGGCTACACCTTC | CSVVEELFDYGYTF
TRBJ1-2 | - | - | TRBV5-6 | TGTGCCAGCAGCCTACGGGGGGGCTATGGCTACACCTTC | CASSLRGGYGYTF
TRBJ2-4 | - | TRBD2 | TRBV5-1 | TGCGCCAGCAGCGGAGGGACTAGAGTTGCTGGAAACATTCAGTACTTC | CASSGGTRVAGNIQYF
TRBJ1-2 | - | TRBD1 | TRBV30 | TGTGCCTGGAGTGTACAGGGGGGGAGAGGCTACACCTTC | CAWSVQGGRGYTF
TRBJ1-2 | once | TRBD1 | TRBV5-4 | TGTGCCAGCAGCAGCCGGGACAGGGACGGCTACACCTTC | CASSSRDRDGYTF
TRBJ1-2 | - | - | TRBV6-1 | TGTGCCAGCAGTGAAACTCGGGGGGCCGGCTATGGCTACACCTTC | CASSETRGAGYGYTF